These 26 T cell receptor beta chains were all obtained from the same sample, sequenced in a study of blood T cell repertoires in COVID-19. Some clones are missing from TCRdb's copy, which holds only in-frame ones; the method was immunoSEQ multiplex PCR. The sample includes some 400,000 clones, roughly 86% of them seen just once. The sample consisted of peripheral blood. The receptors here all came from a woman aged 55-70 years with COVID-19, enrolled during active disease.

The chain carries TRBV28 and TRBJ1-2; 10 bases are a match to TRBD1. Per germline, CDR1 MDHEN and CDR2 SYDVKM. The J segment lost 5 bases and the V segment lost 3 bases, leaving 6 bases of the junction unmatched. This CDR3 is 15 amino acids long. The CDR3 DNA sequence: TGTGCCAGCAGTTTCCCAATGGGACAGGGGTATGGCTACACCTTC. Translation gives CASSFPMGQGYGYTF.

The V gene is TRBV2, the J gene TRBJ1-1, with D possibly TRBD1 on 5 matching bases. This CDR3 contains 14 residues. Trimming took 6 bases from V and 4 from J, leaving 15 bases between them. The germline gives CDR1 SNHLY, CDR2 FYNNEI. The CDR3 region has the DNA TGTGCCAGCAGCTTCCGGGGGGGTAGCACTGAAGCTTTCTTT. Its translation: CASSFRGGSTEAFF.

This clone has just one count. The chain carries TRBV7-9 and TRBJ2-7; TRBD2 is a possible D gene (5 bases). The V gene's germline CDR1 is SEHNR and CDR2 FQNEAQ (reference sequence). Trimming removed 4 bases at V and 3 bases at J, with 7 bases between. The CDR3 consists of 12 residues. CDR3 coding DNA: TGTGCCAGCAGCTACCGGGGCTACGAGCAGTACTTC. Its protein is CASSYRGYEQYF.

This clone occurred a few times. The chain uses TRBV11-1 and TRBJ2-7; possibly TRBD2 for D (5 bases). The CDR3 has 15 residues. Trimming cost V 4 bases and J 0 bases, with 13 bases left between them. Looked up from germline, CDR1 is SGHAT and CDR2 is FQDESV (reference sequence). CDR3 sequence (DNA): TGTGCCAGCAGCTGGGGAGAGACACTCTCCTACGAGCAGTACTTC. It yields the protein CASSWGETLSYEQYF.

This clone was seen a handful of times. CDR3 coding DNA: TGTGCCAGCAGCCGCACGCTAACCGGGTCTGGAGGTGCTTTCTTT. This sequence encodes CASSRTLTGSGGAFF. The chain couples TRBV14 to TRBJ1-1; D call uncertain. Trimming pared 4 bases from V and 11 bases from J, leaving 23 bases between. Germline V gene data show CDR1 as SGHDN and CDR2 as FVKESK. The CDR3 is 15 residues long.

The chain combines TRBV18 with TRBJ2-7; D gene unclear. The CDR3 spans 13 residues. Germline V lookup: CDR1 KGHSH, CDR2 LQKENI. Trimming removed 2 bases from V and 0 bases from J, with 5 bases in between. The CDR3 is CASSPGDSYEQYF. The DNA for the CDR3 is TGTGCCAGCTCACCAGGAGACTCCTACGAGCAGTACTTC. Filled out from reference TRBV18 and TRBJ2-7, the complete variable domain reads NAGVMQNPRHLVRRRGQEARLRCSPMKGHSHVYWYRQLPEEGLKFMVYLQKENIIDESGMPKERFSAEFPKEGPSILRIQQVVRGDSAAYFCASSPGDSYEQYFGPGTRLTVT.

The chain employs TRBV7-2 and TRBJ2-1; 9 nucleotides match TRBD2. J gave up 8 bases and V 1 base, and 6 bases lay outside the gene matches. This CDR3 contains 15 residues. Germline V gene data show CDR1 as SGHTA and CDR2 as FQGNSA. The CDR3 DNA reads TGTGCCAGCAGCTTAGGGCTAGCGGGGTGGGATGAGCAGTTCTTC. It encodes CASSLGLAGWDEQFF.

The chain has TRBV4-2 and TRBJ2-1, with 9 bases aligning to TRBD2. Germline V gene data show CDR1 as LGHNA and CDR2 as YNFKEQ. V lost 4 bases, J lost 6 bases, and 10 bases stayed unmatched. The CDR3 contains 16 residues. The CDR3 nucleotides are TGTGCCAGCAGCCCCCGCCGCGGGGGGGATTTCAATGAGCAGTTCTTC. Protein: CASSPRRGGDFNEQFF.

This clone was picked up one time. CDR3 in amino acids: CASSLVGGLAGTQGGELFF. CDR3 in DNA: TGTGCCAGCAGCTTAGTGGGTGGACTAGCGGGGACTCAAGGCGGGGAGCTGTTTTTT. This chain uses TRBV7-2 with TRBJ2-2, with TRBD2 matching 12 bases. Germline CDR1 SGHTA, CDR2 FQGNSA. The CDR3 runs 19 residues. Trimming removed 1 base from V and 7 bases from J; junction bases left unmatched: 13.

V and J are TRBV20-1 and TRBJ1-2; D is uncertain. Germline CDR1 reads DFQATT; CDR2 reads SNEGSKA (reference sequence). CDR3 length equals 11 residues. V shed 3 bases and J shed 5 bases, with 7 bases lying between them. DNA for the CDR3: TGCAGTGCTAGTGCCCAGTATGGCTACACCTTC. This codes for CSASAQYGYTF.

Only one count was recorded for this clone. The chain has TRBV6-1 and TRBJ1-1, with unresolved D. CDR3 length equals 15 residues. Trimming removed 3 bases at V and 6 bases at J, with 17 bases between. CDR1 MNHNS and CDR2 SASEGT come from the germline V gene. CDR3 in DNA: TGTGCCAGCAGTGACGGTGGGCAGGTCCGTCCTGAAGCTTTCTTT. Protein: CASSDGGQVRPEAFF.

J is TRBJ2-7 and V is TRBV7-8; TRBD1 is a possible D gene (6 bases). The length of the CDR3 is 15 residues. The germline gives CDR1 SGHVS, CDR2 FQNEAQ. The ends were cut back, 1 base at V and 2 bases at J, with 12 bases in the middle. This CDR3 reads CASSLGRGRAYEQYF. The CDR3 DNA is TGTGCCAGCAGCTTAGGCAGGGGCCGGGCCTACGAGCAGTACTTC.

The V call is TRBV19, the J call TRBJ2-1; the D is unclear. V shed 3 bases and J shed 0 bases, with 9 bases lying between them. This CDR3 has 15 amino acids. Germline CDR1 is LNHDA and CDR2 is SQIVND (reference sequence). CDR3 coding DNA: TGTGCCAGTAGTATGGGCCGAAGCTCCTACAATGAGCAGTTCTTC. Encoded protein: CASSMGRSSYNEQFF.

The J gene is TRBJ2-7, the V gene TRBV7-8; D may be TRBD2 (5 bases). Germline V gene data show CDR1 as SGHVS and CDR2 as FQNEAQ. The CDR3 is 13 residues long. Trimming shortened V by 5 bases and J by 4 bases, and 12 bases separated the two germline ends. The CDR3 region has the DNA TGTGCCAGCAGCCCAGGACTCATGTACGAGCAGTACTTC. It specifies CASSPGLMYEQYF.

The chain has TRBV15 and TRBJ1-2; a possible D gene is TRBD1 (6 bases). There are 15 residues in the CDR3. Germline V gene data show CDR1 as LNHNV and CDR2 as YYDKDF (reference sequence). Deletions cut 4 bases from V and 7 bases from J, with 19 bases between. For the CDR3, the DNA is TGTGCCACCAGCAAAGAACCGGGACAACTACCTGGCTACACCTTC. Translating it yields CATSKEPGQLPGYTF.

The genes are TRBV18 and TRBJ1-1, with 12 bases fitting TRBD1. Trimming removed 3 bases from V and 5 bases from J; junction bases left unmatched: 4. The germline V gene has CDR1 KGHSH and CDR2 LQKENI. The CDR3 length is 15 residues. The CDR3 is CASSPRDRGLTEAFF. The CDR3 DNA is TGTGCCAGCTCACCCCGGGACAGGGGGCTTACTGAAGCTTTCTTT.

The chain uses TRBV5-1 and TRBJ1-2; D unresolved. From germline, CDR1 is SGHRS and CDR2 YFSETQ. The CDR3 loop spans 14 amino acids. The V end lost 0 bases, the J end lost 3 bases, and 9 bases lay between the germline ends. CDR3 nucleotides: TGCGCCAGCAGCTTGGAGGAGGGTTACTATGGCTACACCTTC. It specifies CASSLEEGYYGYTF.

The chain joins TRBV6-5 to TRBJ1-1; 9 bases are shared with TRBD1. The CDR3 covers 13 residues. V lost 8 bases and J lost 5; bases outside the gene matches: 6. CDR1 is MNHEY, CDR2 SVGAGI, per germline. CDR3 sequence: CASQQGALTEAFF. CDR3 nucleotide sequence: TGTGCCAGCCAACAGGGGGCGCTTACTGAAGCTTTCTTT.

The chain recombines TRBV4-2 with TRBJ1-2; weak D call: TRBD1 (5 bases). CDR1 LGHNA and CDR2 YNFKEQ come from the germline V gene. The V and J ends lost 6 bases and 4 bases respectively, with 15 bases between them. CDR3 length: 14 amino acids. The CDR3 DNA sequence: TGTGCCAGCAGGCCTGGAGGGGTCAGCTATGGCTACACCTTC. Encoded protein: CASRPGGVSYGYTF.

This chain uses TRBV11-2 with TRBJ2-3; TRBD1 matches at 9 bases. Trimming took 5 bases from V and 2 from J; bases not matched to a gene: 5. The CDR3 sequence is 15 residues long. Per germline, CDR1 SGHAT and CDR2 FQNNGV. The CDR3 spells CASSDGTGPTDTQYF. The CDR3 coding sequence is TGTGCCAGCAGCGATGGGACAGGGCCCACAGATACGCAGTATTTT.

This clone has just one count. The V and J genes are TRBV7-8 and TRBJ1-1; maybe TRBD1 (6 bases). Germline-derived CDR1 and CDR2 are SGHVS and FQNEAQ. Trimming shortened V by 1 base and J by 5 bases, and 17 bases separated the two germline ends. The CDR3 is 16 residues long. CDR3 bases: TGTGCCAGCAGCTTAGGGTTAAAGGGGGTAGGGACTGAAGCTTTCTTT. It is translated as CASSLGLKGVGTEAFF.

The chain uses TRBV19 and TRBJ1-2, with TRBD1 matching over 7 bases. Germline V gene sequence: CDR1 LNHDA, CDR2 SQIVND (reference sequence). The CDR3 runs to 15 residues. Unmatched junction bases numbered 11, after V lost 5 bases and J lost 5 bases. The CDR3 coding sequence is TGTGCCAGTAGTGCCCAAAGTGGGGACAGATATGGCTACACCTTC. Amino acids: CASSAQSGDRYGYTF.

J is TRBJ1-5 and V is TRBV19; 8 nucleotides align to TRBD1. The V gene end was trimmed by 6 bases and the J gene end by 2 bases; junction bases not matched to a gene: 6. The length of the CDR3 is 15 residues. Germline values: CDR1 LNHDA, CDR2 SQIVND (reference sequence). CDR3 nucleotides: TGTGCCAGTAGCGAGGACAGGGCCGGCAATCAGCCCCAGCATTTT. This codes for CASSEDRAGNQPQHF.

This chain uses TRBV19 with TRBJ2-4, with TRBD1 identical over 8 bases. The CDR3 length is 17 residues. The germline V gene encodes CDR1 LNHDA and CDR2 SQIVND (reference sequence). V shed 4 bases, J shed 0 bases, and the junction held 8 bases outside the gene matches. This CDR3 reads CASSRLTGGLAKNIQYF. DNA of the CDR3: TGTGCCAGTAGTAGACTAACAGGGGGACTAGCCAAAAACATTCAGTACTTC.

The chain links TRBV14 to TRBJ2-1; D is unresolved. V was clipped by 0 bases and J by 5 bases, with 8 bases between them. The CDR3 runs to 14 residues. CDR1 is SGHDN and CDR2 is FVKESK in the germline V gene. CDR3 sequence: CASSQDFQNNEQFF. CDR3 nucleotides: TGTGCCAGCAGCCAAGATTTCCAGAACAATGAGCAGTTCTTC.

V is TRBV6-5 and J is TRBJ2-3; tentatively, D is TRBD2 (6 bases). CDR1 and CDR2 (germline): MNHEY, SVGAGI. The V end was cut by 6 bases, the J end by 6 bases, with 13 bases between. CDR3 size: 13 residues. CDR3 region: CASRGGGRDTQYF. The DNA of the CDR3 is TGTGCCAGCAGGGGGGGTGGTAGGGATACGCAGTATTTT.